The rows below give T cell receptor beta chains drawn from one sample of a study of T cell responses to AZD1222 COVID-19 vaccine. The table came from immunoSEQ multiplex PCR; TCRdb's copy has only in-frame clones and leaves some out. This sample has about 140,000 clones, with roughly nine tenths found just once. The specimen was peripheral blood, collected 28 days after the second AZD1222 dose. These receptors all come from an adult who received the AZD1222 COVID-19 vaccine. The CDR3 runs from the conserved cysteine through the conserved F or W. A D gene is named only where the DNA matches it firmly. Clone size is given for some rows only: seen once, a few or many times, or a class if the clone is expanded.

v_gene	abundance	j_gene	d_gene	CDR3nt	CDR3aa
TRBV30	few	TRBJ2-1	TRBD2	TGTGCCTGGATTCTAGCGGGAGGGCCGAATGAGCAGTTCTTC	CAWILAGGPNEQFF
TRBV2	-	TRBJ1-5	-	TGTGCCAGCAGTGGGGGGACAACAAGCAATCAGCCCCAGCATTTT	CASSGGTTSNQPQHF
TRBV20-1	few	TRBJ2-7	-	TGCAGTGCTAGTCTCCCCGGACTGCTCTACGAGCAGTACTTC	CSASLPGLLYEQYF
TRBV4-3	-	TRBJ2-1	-	TGCGCCAGCAGCCAAGGAAGCGAAACCTACAATGAGCAGTTCTTC	CASSQGSETYNEQFF
TRBV2	-	TRBJ2-1	-	TGTGCCAGCAGCGACTACTCCTACAATGAGCAGTTCTTC	CASSDYSYNEQFF
TRBV18	-	TRBJ1-1	-	TGTGCCAGCTCACCCTCTGGGAATACTGAAGCTTTCTTT	CASSPSGNTEAFF
TRBV9	-	TRBJ2-5	-	TGTGCCAGCAGCGTGGTGGGAGAGGTCGGGGAGACCCAGTACTTC	CASSVVGEVGETQYF
TRBV7-8	-	TRBJ2-7	-	TGTGCCAGCAGCCTACCTAGGACAAGGGGTAGCTCCTACGAGCAGTACTTC	CASSLPRTRGSSYEQYF
TRBV12-3/TRBV12-4	-	TRBJ2-1	-	TGTGCCAGCAGCTACCCCTACAATGAGCAGTTCTTC	CASSYPYNEQFF
TRBV2	-	TRBJ1-2	TRBD1	TGTGCCAGCAGTGATTCCGAAGGGGGCGGTGGCTACACCTTC	CASSDSEGGGGYTF
TRBV7-2	few	TRBJ2-7	-	TGTGCCAGCAGCCCCCGGAGGGATTCCTACGAGCAGTACTTC	CASSPRRDSYEQYF
TRBV6-5	-	TRBJ1-2	-	TGTGCCAGCCTTGCAGGTCAAAACTATGGCTACACCTTC	CASLAGQNYGYTF
TRBV5-1	-	TRBJ2-7	TRBD2	TGCGCCAGCAGCCCAGTTACCGGGACTAGTCCGGAGCAGTACTTC	CASSPVTGTSPEQYF
TRBV13	-	TRBJ1-2	-	TGTGCCAGCAGCTTAGTTGACAGTAATGGCTACACCTTC	CASSLVDSNGYTF
TRBV25-1	once	TRBJ1-2	-	TGTGCCAGCAGTCCCGGGGGGTCTAACTATGGCTACACCTTC	CASSPGGSNYGYTF
TRBV27	-	TRBJ2-3	TRBD1	TGTGCCAGCCAGGACAGGGTTCGCACTACGCAGTATTTT	CASQDRVRTTQYF
TRBV19	-	TRBJ2-7	TRBD1	TGTGCCAGTAAACCGGGACAGGGGAACGAGCAGTACTTC	CASKPGQGNEQYF
TRBV5-4	-	TRBJ2-6	-	TGTGCCAGCACCCAGGGGGGGTCTGGGGCCAACGTCCTGACTTTC	CASTQGGSGANVLTF
TRBV28	few	TRBJ2-7	-	TGTGCCAGCAGTTACAACTACGAGCAGTACTTC	CASSYNYEQYF
TRBV10-2	-	TRBJ1-6	TRBD1	TGCGCCAGCAGCCTATCACCGGACAGGGTATGGGCTTCACCCCTCCACTTT	CASSLSPDRVWASPLHF
TRBV20-1	-	TRBJ1-1	-	TGCAGTGGCGAGGGGACCGGTGAAGCTTTCTTT	CSGEGTGEAFF